This T cell receptor (beta chain) emerged from a study of T-cell memory formation after mild COVID-19. From the 5' RACE reads, TCRdb called clonotypes with MiXCR, one entry per CDR3 protein. The table shows approximately 400,000 distinct CDR3 sequences, with roughly 18% occurring only once. General study findings and limits: CM and EM subsets held most contracting CD4+ clones; EMRA held CD8+ ones.

The CDR3 consists of 14 residues. V was trimmed by 1 base and J by 0 bases, leaving 6 bases between them. There are many counts of this clonotype. The antigen remains undetermined. The receptor was derived from a young man who had mild COVID-19 (a few samples of this study predate the infection). Cell type and time point are not known. This chain connects TRBV12-3 or TRBV12-4 to TRBJ1-1; D is unclear. The sequencing sample was made of PBMCs or a T cell subset sorted from them (not recorded which). Written as DNA, the CDR3 is TGTGCCAGCAGTTTAGGAGCCTTGAACACTGAAGCTTTCTTT. As protein: CASSLGALNTEAFF.